This T cell receptor beta chain is drawn from a study of blood T cells in healthy people across ages (dated by TCRdb to the mid-2010s). Concerning the study at large: In model experiments, template switching captured about one uniquely barcoded TCR beta cDNA molecule for every two T cells. Using deep sequencing normalized with unique cDNA molecular identifiers, the study measured how TCR beta repertoire diversity changes with age. Donors were grouped into four age groups: young (average roughly 17 years), middle-aged (approximately 41), aged (approximately 67) and long-lived (around 80). The study analyzed two additional independent replicas of 1 million unique cDNA reads from the same blood draw for two donors, one aged 18 to 30 and one aged 80 or older. Broad study findings and their caveats: Compared with the aged group, more naive CD4+ T cells, fewer expanded clones and increased TCR diversity were shown by the long-lived group, suggesting age selection. Estimates of total diversity from one million sequenced T cells were regarded as lower bounds and underestimates. Donor CMV infection status was unknown, potentially confounding age-related changes in expanded clonotypes. Observed TCR beta diversity correlated strongly with the percentage of naive T cells measured by flow cytometry. Observed TCR beta diversity per million T cells fell roughly linearly with age, and a significant reduction was already apparent by age around 40. Bulk unsorted PBMC profiling prevented conclusive comparison of naive and antigen-experienced compartments.

The library was made by 5' RACE. Sequencing took place on an Illumina HiSeq 2500. A second 7 to 11 cycle PCR used a sample-barcoded 5' primer and a J-beta primer mix. A unique molecular identifier was introduced onto each TCR beta cDNA molecule by a template-switch 5' adaptor carrying 12 random nucleotides. Each sample yielded at least 3 million CDR3-containing paired-end reads. First-strand cDNA synthesis was performed from all RNA using the Mint cDNA synthesis kit, with priming by a TRBC-specific oligonucleotide. All cDNA was treated with uracil-DNA glycosylase and then went through a first 18-cycle PCR with the universal primers M1SS and BC2_uni_R. As for the authors' bioinformatics: For normalization, 1 million high-quality reads were randomly selected from each sample, with every read carrying a distinct molecular identifier. Instead of being binned into consensus sequences, reads with shared molecular identifiers were discarded. MiTCR, run with a Q25 quality threshold and the strictest error-elimination algorithm, handled CDR3 identification, clonotype clustering and error correction. A nonparametric unseen species model using Euler transformation provided a lower-bound estimate of total TCR beta diversity. TCRdb itself trimmed the public reads at Q25 with fastp, ran MiXCR and retained productive beta chains. For every CDR3 protein sequence, its rows merge into one entry that carries the most common genes and DNA. The V and J calls, along with clone size, are taken from TCRdb and not from the paper's own processing. Across this sample there are around 820,000 distinct CDR3 sequences, with around 25% seen only once. The ten largest clones take up under 4.5% of the sample.

The table lists this clonotype with many counts. The antigen this receptor binds is unknown. No base quality values were provided; no much bigger clone lies one nucleotide off. The 39 donors, aged about 6 to 95 years, were systemically healthy Caucasian individuals from Russia. About 9.6 milliliters of peripheral blood were collected from each donor into EDTA-treated Vacutainer tubes. Ficoll-Paque density-gradient centrifugation was used to isolate PBMCs, with at least 6 million obtained per sample. Total RNA was extracted from PBMCs with Trizol reagent, with at least 6 micrograms obtained per sample. For every donor, an aliquot of PBMCs went through flow cytometry to measure the percentages of naive CD45RAhigh/CD27high T cells. The CDR1 and CDR2 encoded by the germline V gene are SQVTM and ANQGSEA. Deletion took 6 bases off V and 0 bases off J, with a span of 14 bases between the germline ends. The CDR3 covers 14 residues, taking in both the cysteine and the phenylalanine. Only the CDR3 part of the read is kept: 42 bases, read in frame from the first base.

These data were also filed under a second study, of T cells of mothers and their children. From the second report: Nine systemically healthy Caucasian individuals served as donors, namely three mothers together with their six children. cDNA synthesis used all of the extracted RNA, with around 1.6 ug of RNA in each 15 ul reaction. Sample barcodes and 2-4 random nucleotides were added via the M1S primer in the second PCR. Over 8 million TCR beta CDR3 reads were obtained for each mother, and around 2.7 million reads were obtained for each child. TCR recombination output is similarly shaped by thymic selection in related and unrelated pairs, with a minor effect exerted by inherited differences. Related mother-child pairs always showed normalized repertoire overlap that was slightly higher than in unrelated mother-child pairs, though the difference was never significant. Persistent microchimeric T cell clones were not detected, at a sensitivity of roughly 100 clones per million clonotypes. In the study, deep NGS was used to compare the TCR beta repertoires of mothers and children, and features distinguishing related mother-child pairs from unrelated individuals were sought. On average, the children were approximately 11 +/- 4 years old, while the mothers were approximately 40 +/- 4 years old. After adapters were ligated using NEBNext reagents, the libraries underwent 100+100 nt paired-end sequencing on an Illumina HiSeq 2000. To prevent cross-contamination, the mother and child libraries were prepared one month apart and sequenced in separate runs. For each donor, between about 500,000 and 2,200,000 distinct TCR beta clonotypes were identified. Naive TCR beta clonotypes were estimated from low-frequency clonotypes matched to each donor's FACS-determined naive share, without sorting.

The V gene is TRBV29-1 and the J gene is TRBJ2-5, and possibly TRBD2, on 6 matching bases. This receptor was obtained from a boy between 10 and 17 years old in good health. The sequenced sample consisted of blood. The CDR3 amino acid sequence is: CSVSPGLHQETQYF. The sequenced DNA: TGCAGCGTCTCTCCGGGACTGCACCAAGAGACCCAGTACTTC.